Listed below are T cell receptor beta chains from one sample, sequenced in a study of shared clonotypes between healthy human individuals. Sequencing was performed with immunoSEQ multiplex PCR; in TCRdb, only in-frame clones are kept and a portion is missing. The data show a few million clones, about 92% seen once. Material for sequencing was naive CD4+ T cells from PBMCs. These receptors came from a man between 18 and 29 years old in good health. Some clones in this sample may be carry-over from other donors' samples. Each CDR3 is given with its conserved first and last residue. The D gene is left open where the match is weak. Only part of the rows carry a size: once, few, many, or a class if the clone is expanded.

d_gene	v_gene	j_gene	abundance	CDR3nt	CDR3aa
NA	TRBV5-1	TRBJ1-1	once	TGCGCCAGCAGCTTGGCCGGGCGGACCTCGGGCACTGAAGCTTTCTTT	CASSLAGRTSGTEAFF
NA	TRBV6-5	TRBJ1-1	NA	TGTGCCAGCAGTTTGACACGAAACACTGAAGCTTTCTTT	CASSLTRNTEAFF
NA	TRBV29-1	TRBJ1-3	few	TGCAGCGTTGAAGCCGCGACCGGGCCGTCTGGAAACACCATATATTTT	CSVEAATGPSGNTIYF
NA	TRBV6-1	TRBJ1-4	NA	TGTGCCAGCAGTGAAGGCAGGGGCTTAGAAAAACTGTTTTTT	CASSEGRGLEKLFF
TRBD1	TRBV5-1	TRBJ2-5	NA	TGCGCCAGCAGCTTGGTAGGGACAGGCGAAGAGACCCAGTACTTC	CASSLVGTGEETQYF
NA	TRBV7-8	TRBJ2-7	NA	TGTGCCAGCAGCATAACGACAGGCCTCTACGAGCAGTACTTC	CASSITTGLYEQYF
NA	TRBV27	TRBJ2-2	NA	TGTGCCAGCAGGCAGACGTCCAGGTGGGAGGCTGGCTTCCAGGGTGCCGGGGAGCTGTTTTTT	CASRQTSRWEAGFQGAGELFF
NA	TRBV5-1	TRBJ1-4	once	TGCGCCAGCAGCAAGACGGGTACAACTAATGAAAAACTGTTTTTT	CASSKTGTTNEKLFF
NA	TRBV28	TRBJ1-1	NA	TGTGCCAGCAGTAGGGCGGACAATACCTACAACACTGAAGCTTTCTTT	CASSRADNTYNTEAFF
TRBD1	TRBV5-1	TRBJ1-4	NA	TGCGCCAGCAGCTTGGCCATGACAGGGGGTGATGAAAAACTGTTTTTT	CASSLAMTGGDEKLFF
NA	TRBV29-1	TRBJ2-3	NA	TGCAGCGTTCTGGGGTCTAGCACAGATACGCAGTATTTT	CSVLGSSTDTQYF
NA	TRBV2	TRBJ1-1	few	TGTGCCAGCAGAAGCCACTCCCGGAACACTGAAGCTTTCTTT	CASRSHSRNTEAFF
NA	TRBV2	TRBJ2-1	NA	TGTGCCAGCAAGCAGGACGGGAAGAGCTCCTACAATGAGCAGTTCTTC	CASKQDGKSSYNEQFF
NA	TRBV1	TRBJ1-5	NA	TGCACCAGCAGCCAGGAGGACAGTCGCAATCAGCCCCAGCATTTT	CTSSQEDSRNQPQHF
NA	TRBV7-2	TRBJ2-3	NA	TGTGCCAGCAGCCCTCGTTATGATACGCAGTATTTT	CASSPRYDTQYF
NA	TRBV28	TRBJ1-2	NA	TGTGCCAGCAGTTTTAACGCAGGGACTAACTATGGCTACACCTTC	CASSFNAGTNYGYTF
NA	TRBV29-1	TRBJ2-1	NA	TGCAGCGTTCCCCCGGCTGGGGGTGAAGAGCAGTTCTTC	CSVPPAGGEEQFF
TRBD1	TRBV5-1	TRBJ1-4	NA	TGCGCCAGCAGCTTGGCAACGACAGGGAATGAAAAACTGTTTTTT	CASSLATTGNEKLFF
TRBD1	TRBV2	TRBJ1-2	NA	TGTGCCAGCAGGGCTAAGACAGGGTCTAACTATGGCTACACCTTC	CASRAKTGSNYGYTF
NA	TRBV7-8	TRBJ1-1	NA	TGTGCCAGCAGCCCAGGAGGGGGGGCAGGTACTGAAGCTTTCTTT	CASSPGGGAGTEAFF